A single sample gave rise to the 15 T cell receptor beta chains below, sequenced in a study of T cells after yellow fever vaccination. TCRdb called the 5' RACE reads again in MiXCR, with one record for every CDR3 protein. In the table there are some 130,000 distinct CDR3 sequences, approximately 6.6% of which are singletons. The specimen was CD4+ T cells sorted from PBMCs, collected 10 days after the yellow fever booster vaccination. These receptors were collected from a man aged 25 to 45 who received the YFV17D yellow fever vaccine.

This chain joins TRBV20-1 and TRBJ1-1, with D unresolved. This CDR3 is built from 13 residues. The germline gives CDR1 DFQATT, CDR2 SNEGSKA (reference sequence). V lost 3 bases to trimming and J lost 4 bases, with 12 bases between them. As DNA, the CDR3 is TGCAGTGCTAGCCGAACCCTGGGCACTGAAGCTTTCTTT. It translates to CSASRTLGTEAFF.

This clonotype occurred many times. The chain joins TRBV5-8 to TRBJ1-6; the D is unclear. Germline V gene data show CDR1 as SGHTS and CDR2 as YDEGEE. V was clipped by 2 bases and J by 0 bases, with 6 bases between them. The CDR3 totals 15 residues. The CDR3 protein is CASSFSSSYNSPLHF. DNA for the CDR3: TGTGCCAGCAGCTTCTCGAGCTCCTATAATTCACCCCTCCACTTT. Using reference TRBV5-8 and TRBJ1-6 for the parts outside the CDR3, the full variable domain is EAGVTQSPTHLIKTRGQQATLRCSPISGHTSVYWYQQALGLGLQFLLWYDEGEERNRGNFPPRFSGRQFPNYSSELNVNALELEDSALYLCASSFSSSYNSPLHFGNGTRLTVT.

This clonotype was recorded at least ten times. The chain employs TRBV18 and TRBJ2-7; perhaps TRBD2 as D (6 bases). Germline V gene data show CDR1 as KGHSH and CDR2 as LQKENI. CDR3 length: 14 residues. Between the trimmed V and J ends, which lost 0 bases and 6 bases, there was a span of 12 bases. In DNA form, the CDR3 reads TGTGCCAGCTCACCACCGGCGGAGGGTAGCGAGCAGTACTTC. Amino acids: CASSPPAEGSEQYF.

This clonotype has at least ten counts. This chain's CDR3 is CATSDSLGGRESGELFF. CDR3 coding DNA: TGTGCCACCAGTGATTCGTTGGGCGGGAGAGAGTCCGGGGAGCTGTTTTTT. V and J are TRBV24-1 and TRBJ2-2, with 7 bases fitting TRBD2. Germline V CDR1 and CDR2: KGHDR, SFDVKD. The ends lost 2 bases at V and 6 bases at J; junction bases unmatched: 11. The CDR3 consists of 17 residues.

This clonotype came up many times. The rearrangement links TRBV12-3 or TRBV12-4 to TRBJ2-3; 7 bases map to TRBD2. Germline trimming cut 8 bases from V and 4 bases from J; bases unmatched to any gene: 6. The CDR3 is 13 amino acids. The CDR3, as DNA: TGTGCCAGCGGAGCGGGAACTCCAGATACGCAGTATTTT. This sequence encodes CASGAGTPDTQYF.

The gene calls are TRBV10-3 and TRBJ2-1; TRBD2 might be the D (7 bases). This CDR3 has 12 amino acids. CDR1 ENHRY and CDR2 SYGVKD come from the germline V gene. Trimming left V 8 bases short and J 5 bases short, with 10 bases between. The CDR3 nucleotides read TGTGCCATCGCGGGGGCGGACAATGAGCAGTTCTTC. It codes for CAIAGADNEQFF.

This clonotype showed up many times. This chain connects TRBV6-1 to TRBJ2-5, with 9 bases identical to TRBD1. Germline V gene lookup returns CDR1 MNHNS and CDR2 SASEGT. The J segment lost 6 bases and the V segment lost 2 bases, leaving 4 bases of the junction unmatched. The CDR3 sequence is 14 residues long. In DNA, the CDR3 is TGTGCCAGCAGTGAACGGACAGGGGCACAGACCCAGTACTTC. Protein product: CASSERTGAQTQYF.

This clonotype showed up many times. The chain recombines TRBV5-1 with TRBJ2-7, with D possibly matching TRBD2 (5 bases). Germline V gives CDR1 SGHRS, CDR2 YFSETQ. V shed 4 bases and J shed 5 bases, with 16 bases lying between them. CDR3 length equals 14 residues. CDR3 DNA: TGCGCCAGCAGCCGTGACCGGGGAAGCGACGAGCAGTACTTC. Its translation is CASSRDRGSDEQYF.

This clonotype occurred many times. V and J are TRBV5-1 and TRBJ2-3, with TRBD1 identical over 9 bases. CDR1 SGHRS and CDR2 YFSETQ come from the germline V gene. With V trimmed by 0 bases and J by 0 bases, 2 bases remained unmatched. CDR3 length: 16 amino acids. For the CDR3, the DNA is TGCGCCAGCAGCTTGGCCGGGACAGGGAGCACAGATACGCAGTATTTT. Translation gives CASSLAGTGSTDTQYF. The full variable domain, completed using reference TRBV5-1 and TRBJ2-3, is KAGVTQTPRYLIKTRGQQVTLSCSPISGHRSVSWYQQTPGQGLQFLFEYFSETQRNKGNFPGRFSGRQFSNSRSEMNVSTLELGDSALYLCASSLAGTGSTDTQYFGPGTRLTVL.

This clonotype was seen ten or more times. The rearrangement links TRBV12-3 or TRBV12-4 to TRBJ1-1; D perhaps matches TRBD1 (6 bases). V shed 3 bases and J shed 4 bases, with 12 bases lying between them. The CDR3 loop spans 14 amino acids. The CDR3 nucleotides read TGTGCCAGCAGTTTTGGGGGGGGGCCCACTGAAGCTTTCTTT. Encoded protein: CASSFGGGPTEAFF.

This rearrangement joins TRBV20-1 to TRBJ1-4, with TRBD1 matching over 7 bases. The CDR3 has 14 residues. The trim removed 6 bases at V and 7 bases at J, leaving 11 bases unmatched. Germline CDR1 reads DFQATT; CDR2 reads SNEGSKA (reference sequence). CDR3 residues: CSAPTTGVPEKLFF. The CDR3 coding sequence is TGCAGTGCGCCGACAACAGGGGTTCCTGAAAAACTGTTTTTT.

This clonotype appeared once. V gene TRBV28 combines with J gene TRBJ2-1, with 9 bases that match TRBD2. CDR1 and CDR2 (germline): MDHEN, SYDVKM. This CDR3 is built from 16 residues. Trimming took 5 bases from V and 4 from J; bases not matched to a gene: 9. The DNA for the CDR3 is TGTGCCAGCAGTACACTGGCTAGCGGGGTGTACAATGAGCAGTTCTTC. Translated, it gives CASSTLASGVYNEQFF.

This clonotype was recorded at least ten times. J is TRBJ2-1 and V is TRBV20-1, with D possibly matching TRBD1 (6 bases). Looked up from germline, CDR1 is DFQATT and CDR2 is SNEGSKA (reference sequence). The CDR3 runs to 15 residues. Trimming shortened V by 0 bases and J by 8 bases, and 17 bases separated the two germline ends. CDR3 DNA sequence: TGCAGTGCTAGAGACTACCAGGGGACGCGGGATGAGCAGTTCTTC. It specifies CSARDYQGTRDEQFF.

The table lists this clonotype with a few counts. The V call is TRBV6-2 or TRBV6-3, the J call TRBJ1-1; 7 bases line up with TRBD1. Germline-derived CDR1 and CDR2 are MNHEY and SVGEGT. J gave up 4 bases and V 6 bases, and 5 bases lay outside the gene matches. The CDR3 loop spans 13 amino acids. CDR3 sequence reads: CASSQGGSTEAFF. For the CDR3, the DNA is TGTGCCAGCAGCCAGGGGGGGAGCACTGAAGCTTTCTTT.

Many counts were recorded for this clonotype. V usage is TRBV18 and J usage is TRBJ2-1, with D possibly being TRBD1 (6 bases). V lost 1 base to trimming and J lost 7 bases, with 14 bases between them. Per the germline V gene, CDR1 is KGHSH and CDR2 is LQKENI. The CDR3 sequence is 15 residues long. This CDR3 reads CASSPQPGTRNEQFF. For the CDR3, the DNA is TGTGCCAGCTCACCACAGCCAGGGACACGGAATGAGCAGTTCTTC.